Below, 22 T cell receptor beta chains from the same sample are listed, as sequenced in a study of human T cells and chemical hapten exposure. TCRdb independently ran MiXCR on the RACE reads; one entry per CDR3 protein. The table lists 90,000 to 140,000 distinct CDR3 sequences, roughly a third of them singletons. Indicated time point: patch test 3, about 24 weeks after DPC sensitization. Treatment given: therapeutic diphenylcyclopropenone sensitization with weekly scalp DPC. The material sequenced was whole blood, taken in connection with sensitization to the hapten diphenylcyclopropenone (DPC). These receptors were obtained from a man in his forties or fifties with alopecia areata. Some clones in this sample may be carry-over from other donors' samples.

The CDR3 loop is CASSYYWTGRHEQYF. In DNA form, the CDR3 reads TGTGCCAGCAGCTACTATTGGACAGGGAGACACGAGCAGTACTTC. The rearrangement links TRBV7-8 to TRBJ2-7; 8 bases are a match to TRBD1. Germline trimming cut 4 bases from V and 5 bases from J; bases unmatched to any gene: 10. CDR1 is SGHVS and CDR2 is FQNEAQ in the germline V gene. The CDR3 consists of 15 residues.

The CDR3 sequence: CASPFNWREAVDTQYF. The CDR3 coding sequence is TGTGCCAGCCCTTTTAACTGGCGGGAGGCCGTGGATACGCAGTATTTT. The chain recombines TRBV5-6 with TRBJ2-3, with TRBD2 matching 8 bases. The CDR3 is made up of 16 amino acids. Germline V gene sequence: CDR1 SGHDT, CDR2 YYEEEE. V lost 7 bases to trimming and J lost 6 bases; unmatched junction nucleotides: 16.

The chain employs TRBV3-1 and TRBJ1-6; tentatively, D is TRBD1 (5 bases). CDR3 size: 12 residues. V lost 6 bases to trimming and J lost 8 bases, with 8 bases between them. The V gene's germline CDR1 is LGHDT and CDR2 YNNKEL (reference sequence). The CDR3 loop is CASRRQYSPLHF. In DNA, the CDR3 is TGTGCCAGCAGGAGACAGTATTCACCCCTCCACTTT. The full variable domain, in which reference TRBV3-1 and TRBJ1-6 provide the parts outside the CDR3, is DTAVSQTPKYLVTQMGNDKSIKCEQNLGHDTMYWYKQDSKKFLKIMFSYNNKELIINETVPNRFSPKSPDKAHLNLHINSLELGDSAVYFCASRRQYSPLHFGNGTRLTVT.

V is TRBV6-5 and J is TRBJ2-1; 14 bases line up with TRBD2. V shed 0 bases and J 4 bases; nucleotides not matched to a gene: 11. CDR3 size: 20 residues. Germline lookup yields CDR1 MNHEY and CDR2 SVGAGI. CDR3 residues: CASSYSRPGTSGSLYNEQFF. CDR3 nucleotide sequence: TGTGCCAGCAGTTACTCTCGACCAGGGACTAGCGGGAGTTTGTACAATGAGCAGTTCTTC.

The genes are TRBV6-5 and TRBJ2-2; D call uncertain. CDR3 length equals 16 residues. Trimming removed 2 bases at V and 3 bases at J, with 13 bases between. From germline, CDR1 is MNHEY and CDR2 SVGAGI. Written as DNA, the CDR3 is TGTGCCAGCAGTTACGGTCAGTTGGGCCACACCGGGGAGCTGTTTTTT. Its translation is CASSYGQLGHTGELFF.

The rearrangement joins TRBV18 to TRBJ1-2; D is uncertain. V was cut by 3 bases and J by 7 bases, with 15 bases left in between. The germline V gene encodes CDR1 KGHSH and CDR2 LQKENI. The CDR3 is 14 amino acids. CDR3 residues: CASSPTTGLIGYTF. The CDR3 DNA sequence: TGTGCCAGCTCACCGACAACCGGTTTGATTGGCTACACCTTC.

The chain recombines TRBV10-3 with TRBJ1-2; 12 bases fit TRBD1. This CDR3 region has 20 residues. CDR1 ENHRY and CDR2 SYGVKD come from the germline V gene. V lost 5 bases and J lost 6; bases outside the gene matches: 22. The CDR3 sequence is CAISYPQLGRDRGRFHGYTF. The CDR3 nucleotides read TGTGCCATCAGTTACCCGCAACTTGGCCGGGACAGGGGGCGGTTTCATGGCTACACCTTC.

In this sample, this clonotype turned up once. The V gene is TRBV28, the J gene TRBJ2-3; D may be TRBD1 (6 bases). Germline loops: CDR1 MDHEN, CDR2 SYDVKM. V lost 6 bases to trimming and J lost 7 bases, with 20 bases between them. The length of the CDR3 is 15 residues. The CDR3 DNA is TGTGCCAGCAGCCCCCCTAACAGGGTACCAAATACGCAGTATTTT. Encoded protein: CASSPPNRVPNTQYF.

This clonotype turned up a few times. V is TRBV30 and J is TRBJ2-7; D uncertain. V was clipped by 3 bases and J by 7 bases, with 16 bases between them. This CDR3 contains 13 residues. Germline CDR1 is GTSNPN and CDR2 is SVGIG (reference sequence). The CDR3 here is CAWSYSLSGEQYV. CDR3 DNA: TGTGCCTGGAGCTATTCACTCAGTGGGGAGCAGTACGTC.

The J gene is TRBJ2-7, the V gene TRBV30; maybe TRBD2 (5 bases). From germline, CDR1 is GTSNPN and CDR2 SVGIG (reference sequence). The germline V and J ends were trimmed by 5 bases and 6 bases, with 14 bases remaining between them. CDR3 size: 12 residues. CDR3 nucleotides: TGTGCCTGGGCCCCTAGTGAGGGCGAGCAGTACTTC. Translation gives CAWAPSEGEQYF.

In this sample, this clonotype turned up a few times. V gene TRBV6-2 or TRBV6-3 combines with J gene TRBJ2-6; D is perhaps TRBD2 (6 bases). CDR3 size: 16 residues. CDR1 MNHEY and CDR2 SVGEGT come from the germline V gene. The V and J ends lost 5 bases and 2 bases respectively, with 13 bases between them. The CDR3 nucleotides are TGTGCCAGCAGTCGGCGGGGCTCAGCTGGGGCCAACGTCCTGACTTTC. It encodes CASSRRGSAGANVLTF.

The chain combines TRBV28 with TRBJ2-7; TRBD1 matches 7 bases. V trimming: 6 bases; J trimming: 1 base; junction bases outside the gene matches: 3. Per the germline V gene, CDR1 is MDHEN and CDR2 is SYDVKM. The CDR3 contains 13 residues. The CDR3 DNA sequence: TGTGCCAGCAGGCAGACAGGGTCCTACGAGCAGTACTTC. Its protein is CASRQTGSYEQYF.

The rearrangement links TRBV29-1 to TRBJ2-3; a weak D match, TRBD1 (7 bases). The V end was cut by 0 bases, the J end by 4 bases, with 17 bases between. This CDR3 spans 16 amino acids. Per the germline V gene, CDR1 is SQVTM and CDR2 is ANQGSEA. The CDR3 here is CSVEDSGGWVADTQYF. CDR3 in DNA: TGCAGCGTTGAAGATTCAGGGGGGTGGGTAGCAGATACGCAGTATTTT.

V gene TRBV6-5 combines with J gene TRBJ2-7, with 9 bases lining up with TRBD1. The V gene's germline CDR1 is MNHEY and CDR2 SVGAGI. The CDR3 runs to 14 residues. Germline trimming cut 8 bases from V and 0 bases from J; bases unmatched to any gene: 5. The CDR3 reads CASGRDRASYEQYV. CDR3 sequence (DNA): TGTGCCAGCGGACGGGACAGGGCCTCCTACGAGCAGTACGTC.

The chain joins TRBV27 to TRBJ1-6; possible D gene TRBD1, 6 bases. Germline lookup yields CDR1 MNHEY and CDR2 SMNVEV (reference sequence). This CDR3 contains 15 residues. Trimming stripped 5 bases from V and 3 bases from J, with 11 bases between. The CDR3 protein is CASSLIQGYNSPLHF. CDR3 nucleotides: TGTGCCAGCAGTCTTATACAGGGCTATAATTCACCCCTCCACTTT.

Comment on this clonotype: At one boundary the junction diverges from the germline segment, which might be a read error. The chain carries TRBV4-3 and TRBJ2-7; perhaps TRBD2 as D (6 bases). CDR3 size: 16 residues. Germline lookup yields CDR1 LGHNA and CDR2 YSLEER. CDR3: CASSHSMTGELYAQYF. Written as DNA, the CDR3 is TGCGCCAGCAGCCACTCTATGACGGGAGAGCTTTACGCGCAGTACTTC.

This clonotype was recorded a few times. This chain links TRBV2 with TRBJ1-1, with 7 bases aligning to TRBD1. CDR1 is SNHLY and CDR2 is FYNNEI in the germline V gene. V lost 6 bases, J lost 7 bases, and 8 bases stayed unmatched. The CDR3 consists of 13 residues. The CDR3, as DNA: TGTGCCAGCAGGCGGGACAGTAAAATTGAAGCTTTCTTT. Residues: CASRRDSKIEAFF.

V and J are TRBV6-2 or TRBV6-3 and TRBJ2-5, with TRBD2 identical over 9 bases. CDR1 is MNHEY and CDR2 is SVGEGT in the germline V gene. There are 17 residues in the CDR3. V lost 6 bases and J lost 3; bases outside the gene matches: 14. The DNA for the CDR3 is TGTGCCAGCAGAGAGACTAGCGGTGGGGGATTAAAAGAGACCCAGTACTTC. Translating gives CASRETSGGGLKETQYF.

The gene calls are TRBV29-1 and TRBJ1-3, with D possibly being TRBD1 (5 bases). This CDR3 is 14 amino acids long. Germline V CDR1 and CDR2: SQVTM, ANQGSEA. Trimming cost V 4 bases and J 2 bases, with 12 bases left between them. CDR3 sequence (DNA): TGCAGCGTTGGGGGGGGTGACGCTGGAAACACCATATATTTT. Translation: CSVGGGDAGNTIYF.

The J gene is TRBJ2-1, the V gene TRBV11-3, with D unresolved. Germline V gene lookup returns CDR1 SGHNT and CDR2 YENEEA. The V and J ends lost 0 bases and 8 bases respectively, with 5 bases between them. The CDR3 totals 12 residues. The CDR3 DNA sequence: TGTGCCAGCAGCTTAGAAAGTCATGAGCAGTTCTTC. Its translation is CASSLESHEQFF.

V and J are TRBV28 and TRBJ1-4; 10 nucleotides match TRBD1. Trimming took 2 bases from V and 7 from J; bases not matched to a gene: 7. This CDR3 spans 16 amino acids. Germline-derived CDR1 and CDR2 are MDHEN and SYDVKM. The DNA of the CDR3 is TGTGCCAGCAGTTTAGGGACAGGGGTTAAAATTGAAAAACTGTTTTTT. Amino acid sequence: CASSLGTGVKIEKLFF.

This clonotype has more than one count but fewer than ten. The chain recombines TRBV4-2 with TRBJ2-3, with TRBD2 matching over 7 bases. J gave up 2 bases and V 1 base, and 3 bases lay outside the gene matches. The germline gives CDR1 LGHNA, CDR2 YNFKEQ. CDR3 length: 15 amino acids. CDR3 nucleotide sequence: TGTGCCAGCAGCCAAGGGGCGGGAGACACAGATACGCAGTATTTT. Amino acids: CASSQGAGDTDTQYF.